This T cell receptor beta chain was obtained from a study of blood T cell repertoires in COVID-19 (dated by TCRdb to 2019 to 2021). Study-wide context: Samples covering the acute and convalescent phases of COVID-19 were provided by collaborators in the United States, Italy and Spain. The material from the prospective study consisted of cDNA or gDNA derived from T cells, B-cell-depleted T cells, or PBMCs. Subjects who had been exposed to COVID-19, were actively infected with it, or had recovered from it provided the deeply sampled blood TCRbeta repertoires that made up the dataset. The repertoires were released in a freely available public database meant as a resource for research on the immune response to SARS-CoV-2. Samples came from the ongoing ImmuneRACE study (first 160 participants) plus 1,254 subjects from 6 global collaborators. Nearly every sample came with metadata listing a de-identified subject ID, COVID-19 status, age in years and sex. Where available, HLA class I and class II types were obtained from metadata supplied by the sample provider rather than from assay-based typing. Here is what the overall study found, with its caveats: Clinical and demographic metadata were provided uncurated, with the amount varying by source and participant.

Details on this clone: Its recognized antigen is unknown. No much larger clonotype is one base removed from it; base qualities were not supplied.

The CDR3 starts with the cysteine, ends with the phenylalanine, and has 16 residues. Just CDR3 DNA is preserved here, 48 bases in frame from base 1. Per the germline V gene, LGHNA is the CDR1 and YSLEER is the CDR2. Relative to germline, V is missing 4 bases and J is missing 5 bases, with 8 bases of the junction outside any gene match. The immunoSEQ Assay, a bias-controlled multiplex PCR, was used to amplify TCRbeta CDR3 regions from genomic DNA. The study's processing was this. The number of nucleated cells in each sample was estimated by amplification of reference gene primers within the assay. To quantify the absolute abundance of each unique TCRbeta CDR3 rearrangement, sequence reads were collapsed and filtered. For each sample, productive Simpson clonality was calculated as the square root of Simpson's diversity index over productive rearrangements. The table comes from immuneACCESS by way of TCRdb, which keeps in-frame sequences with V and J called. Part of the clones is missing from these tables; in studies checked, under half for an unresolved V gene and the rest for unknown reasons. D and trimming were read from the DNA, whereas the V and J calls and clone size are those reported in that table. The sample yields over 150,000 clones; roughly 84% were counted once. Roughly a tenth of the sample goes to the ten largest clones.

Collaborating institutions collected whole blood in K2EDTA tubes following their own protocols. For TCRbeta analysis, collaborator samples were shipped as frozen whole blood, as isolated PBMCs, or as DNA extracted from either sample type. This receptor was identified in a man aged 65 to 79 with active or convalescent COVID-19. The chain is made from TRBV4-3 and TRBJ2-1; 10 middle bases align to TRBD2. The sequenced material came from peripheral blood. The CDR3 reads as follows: CASSRGYGLADNEQFF. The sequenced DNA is TGCGCCAGCAGCCGGGGTTACGGACTAGCGGACAATGAGCAGTTCTTC.